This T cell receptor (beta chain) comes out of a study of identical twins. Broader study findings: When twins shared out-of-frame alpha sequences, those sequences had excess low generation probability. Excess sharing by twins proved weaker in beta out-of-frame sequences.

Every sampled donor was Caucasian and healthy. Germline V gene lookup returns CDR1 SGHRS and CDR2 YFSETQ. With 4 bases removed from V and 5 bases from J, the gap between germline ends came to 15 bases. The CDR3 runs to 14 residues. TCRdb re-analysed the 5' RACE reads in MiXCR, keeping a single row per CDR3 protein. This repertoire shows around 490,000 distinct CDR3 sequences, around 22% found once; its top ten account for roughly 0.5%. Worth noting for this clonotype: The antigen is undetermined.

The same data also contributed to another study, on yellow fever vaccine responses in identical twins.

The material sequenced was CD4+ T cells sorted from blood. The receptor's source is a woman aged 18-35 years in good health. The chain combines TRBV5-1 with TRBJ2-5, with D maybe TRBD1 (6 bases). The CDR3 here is CASSLGQRVETQYF. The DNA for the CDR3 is TGCGCCAGCAGCCTGGGACAACGTGTGGAGACCCAGTACTTC.